This TCR beta chain emerged from a study of cytomegalovirus exposure and HLA in healthy donors. A remark on this clone: Its antigen remains unidentified.

Germline CDR1 and CDR2: MNHEY and SVGAGI. The CDR3 length is 13 residues. Trimming took 5 bases from V and 2 from J, leaving 10 bases between them. Points from the study as a whole: Cytomegalovirus status was reportedly diagnosed by the classifier with high specificity and sensitivity. Many donors shared some public TCRs, even though most TCR sequences were rare. Cytomegalovirus-associated TCR beta chains were listed, numbering roughly 150. A few of the chains that were CMV-associated were confirmed in vitro to be specific for CMV antigens.

Sequenced by immunoSEQ multiplex PCR; TCRdb stores in-frame clones only, minus some. The sample has 250,000 to 400,000 clones, 70% to 90% seen once. The chain has TRBV6-5 and TRBJ2-7; a weak D match, TRBD1 (5 bases). This clonotype was obtained from a young man in good health and CMV-seronegative. Sequenced sample: PBMCs. DNA of the CDR3: TGTGCCAGCAGTCCCCGGACACCCTACGAGCAGTACTTC. This sequence encodes CASSPRTPYEQYF.